Following are 4 T cell receptor beta chains from one sample sequenced in a study of blood T cell repertoires in COVID-19. Repertoires were generated with immunoSEQ multiplex PCR, while TCRdb's copy carries only in-frame clones and drops some. The sample yields over 65,000 clones, 75% to 90% seen once. What was sequenced was peripheral blood. The receptors come from a man at least 80 years old with COVID-19, enrolled during active disease.

The CDR3 protein is CASSPPEGNYEQYF. The CDR3 DNA is TGTGCCAGCTCACCACCGGAGGGAAACTACGAGCAGTACTTC. This rearrangement joins TRBV18 to TRBJ2-7, with D perhaps TRBD2 (6 bases). V lost 0 bases, J lost 3 bases, and 9 bases lay in between. This CDR3 has 14 residues. Germline CDR1 reads KGHSH; CDR2 reads LQKENI. Supplemented by reference TRBV18 and TRBJ2-7, the full variable domain reads NAGVMQNPRHLVRRRGQEARLRCSPMKGHSHVYWYRQLPEEGLKFMVYLQKENIIDESGMPKERFSAEFPKEGPSILRIQQVVRGDSAAYFCASSPPEGNYEQYFGPGTRLTVT.

The chain links TRBV11-3 to TRBJ1-1; weak D call: TRBD1 (5 bases). V was pared by 1 base and J by 3 bases, with 9 bases between. Germline CDR1 and CDR2: SGHNT and YENEEA. This CDR3 has 14 residues. The CDR3 DNA reads TGTGCCAGCAGCTTAGCGGAGGGGCACACTGAAGCTTTCTTT. Encoded protein: CASSLAEGHTEAFF.

The chain links TRBV28 to TRBJ1-4, with a weak D call TRBD1 (6 bases). This CDR3 region has 14 residues. The germline V gene encodes CDR1 MDHEN and CDR2 SYDVKM. Trimming left V 4 bases short and J 3 bases short, with 9 bases between. The CDR3 DNA is TGTGCCAGCAGTTCCCCAGGGGCTAATGAAAAACTGTTTTTT. This encodes CASSSPGANEKLFF.

The chain is built from TRBV7-9 and TRBJ1-2; D is unresolved. Per the germline V gene, CDR1 is SEHNR and CDR2 is FQNEAQ (reference sequence). The V end was cut by 3 bases, the J end by 8 bases, with 25 bases between. This CDR3 is built from 17 residues. The CDR3 region has the DNA TGTGCCAGCAGCTTTTCACCAGGAAGGGCCGTCAGCGGAGGCTACACCTTC. This encodes CASSFSPGRAVSGGYTF.